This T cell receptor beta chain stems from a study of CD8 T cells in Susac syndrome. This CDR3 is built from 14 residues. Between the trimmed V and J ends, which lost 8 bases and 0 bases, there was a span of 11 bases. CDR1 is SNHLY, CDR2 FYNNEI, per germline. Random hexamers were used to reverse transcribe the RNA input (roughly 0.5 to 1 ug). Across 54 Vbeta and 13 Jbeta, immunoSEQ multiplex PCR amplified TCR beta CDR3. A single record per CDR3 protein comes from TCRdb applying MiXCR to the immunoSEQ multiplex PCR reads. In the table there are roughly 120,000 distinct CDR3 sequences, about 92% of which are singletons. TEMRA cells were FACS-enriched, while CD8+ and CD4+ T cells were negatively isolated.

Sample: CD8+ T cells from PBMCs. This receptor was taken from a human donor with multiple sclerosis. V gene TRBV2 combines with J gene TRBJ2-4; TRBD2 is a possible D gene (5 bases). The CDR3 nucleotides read TGTGCCAGCGACCTGAGGGAAGCCAAAAACATTCAGTACTTC. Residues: CASDLREAKNIQYF.